A single sample is the source of the 3 T cell receptor beta chains below, sequenced in a study of a mutant IDH1 vaccine in newly diagnosed glioma (dated by TCRdb to the early 2020s). This specimen's time point label, interpreted: baseline, week 1 (first vaccination visit). The treatment or condition label here, explained by the study, means: pre-vaccination baseline after standard-of-care therapy. Receptor amplification or capture employed the immunoSEQ multiplex PCR assay. TCRdb took over this immuneACCESS table, retaining in-frame rearrangements with V and J assigned. Such tables are incomplete; in checked studies, under half of the missing clones stem from an unresolved V gene, and the remainder is unexplained. Across this sample there are tens of thousands of clones, with roughly 82% seen only once. In total, the top ten clones hold less than 5.5% of the sample. Here the sequenced sample was PBMCs, taken from a glioma patient treated with radiotherapy, temozolomide or both. The receptors were gathered from a man aged 40-49 years with glioma. Some clones in this sample may be carry-over from other donors' samples.

The chain employs TRBV28 and TRBJ1-2; D is uncertain. The CDR3 loop spans 12 amino acids. V gave up 5 bases and J gave up 3 bases, with 7 bases separating them. Germline-derived CDR1 and CDR2 are MDHEN and SYDVKM. The CDR3 nucleotides are TGTGCCAGCAGTCCGTTCTACTATGGCTACACCTTC. Its translation: CASSPFYYGYTF.

The genes are TRBV6-6 and TRBJ2-3, with D perhaps being TRBD1 or TRBD2 (5 bases each). The CDR3 runs to 15 residues. V was shortened by 6 bases and J by 1 base, with 14 bases between the two germline ends. Germline V gives CDR1 MNHNY, CDR2 SVGAGI (reference sequence). CDR3 DNA sequence: TGTGCCAGCAGACGGTTTGGGACGGGCACAGATACGCAGTATTTT. Its translation: CASRRFGTGTDTQYF.

The CDR3 nucleotides read TGTGCCAGCGGCCGGGACAGGGGGCGACAGCCCCAGCATTTT. Protein sequence: CASGRDRGRQPQHF. This chain links TRBV6-5 with TRBJ1-5; 12 positions agree with TRBD1. V lost 8 bases, J lost 7 bases, and 6 bases stayed unmatched. This CDR3 has 14 amino acids. Germline V gene data show CDR1 as MNHEY and CDR2 as SVGAGI.